This entry features one TCR beta chain sequence. The CDR3 has 16 residues. V lost 0 bases and J 1 base, leaving 13 bases between the germline ends. The V gene's germline CDR1 is SGHRS and CDR2 YFSETQ. The data stem from a study of cytomegalovirus exposure and HLA in healthy donors. Primers included in the PCR were 60 Vbeta and 13 Jbeta primers. Profiling relied on immunoSEQ multiplex PCR, and the TCRdb table lists in-frame clones only, not all of them. The table lists some 150,000 clones, nearly 80% of them singletons, with about 9.5% in the top ten. The chain recombines TRBV5-1 with TRBJ1-1, with D unclear. The sample comprised PBMCs. The sequence was obtained from a man aged 18 to 35 in good health and CMV-seropositive. CDR3 DNA: TGCGCCAGCAGCTTGGTCGCGGGCAGCCCGAACACTGAAGCTTTCTTT. Translation: CASSLVAGSPNTEAFF.